This T cell receptor beta chain came from a study of early T cells in non-severe SARS-CoV-2 infection. At the level of the study: Bulk RNA from unsorted whole blood was sequenced; chains were unpaired. The study, taken as a whole, reports: VDJdb matching favored anti-spike CD8 responses, missing private and CD4 specificities.

CDR1 SGHVS and CDR2 FQNEAQ come from the germline V gene. The V gene end was trimmed by 5 bases and the J gene end by 2 bases; junction bases not matched to a gene: 2. This CDR3 comprises 13 residues. This clonotype has a count of ten or more. Its antigen is unidentified. Attached unique molecular identifiers marked individual cDNA molecules. Via MiXCR, TCRdb re-called the 5' RACE reads, giving one row per CDR3 protein. The sample yields roughly 35,000 distinct CDR3 sequences, 5% to 6.5% seen once. What was sequenced was whole blood. The receptor was derived from an adult who was a healthcare worker with PCR-confirmed SARS-CoV-2 infection or an uninfected control (not recorded which). V and J are TRBV7-8 and TRBJ2-5, with TRBD2 identical over 7 bases. CDR3 loop: CASSGTTQETQYF. The CDR3, as DNA: TGTGCCAGCAGCGGGACTACTCAAGAGACCCAGTACTTC.